Shown below are 7 T cell receptor beta chains from a single sample sequenced in a study of T cells in Graves' hyperthyroidism and ophthalmopathy. Researchers took RNA transcripts and amplified the TCR beta CDR3 regions from them. The study used the HTBI primer set for a first-round RT-PCR of the TCR CDR3. TCRdb reanalysed the multiplex PCR reads using MiXCR and keeps one entry per CDR3 protein. The sample holds about 350,000 distinct CDR3 sequences; roughly 18% are singletons and the top ten take about a sixth. Sequences were obtained from blood. The source is a woman between 35 and 50 years old with Graves' ophthalmopathy.

On this clonotype: A much bigger clone sits one base away, suggesting this may be a read error. The rearrangement joins TRBV20-1 to TRBJ1-3, with D tentatively TRBD1 (5 bases). This CDR3 has 17 amino acids. Per germline, CDR1 DFQATT and CDR2 SNEGSKA (reference sequence). The chain's CDR3 is CSATVPEVGASGDTIYF. Here the CDR3 DNA reads TGCAGTGCGACGGTCCCCGAGGTTGGGGCCTCTGGAGACACCATATATTTT.

The V gene is TRBV15, the J gene TRBJ2-7, with TRBD2 matching 9 bases. CDR3 length equals 15 residues. Per the germline V gene, CDR1 is LNHNV and CDR2 is YYDKDF (reference sequence). V lost 6 bases and J lost 5; bases outside the gene matches: 11. The CDR3 DNA is TGTGCCACCAGTTGGAGGGGGCTAGCGGGAAACGAGCAGTACTTC. It yields the protein CATSWRGLAGNEQYF.

This clonotype was found many times. CDR3 amino acids: CASSLSGTDEAFF. As DNA, the CDR3 is TGTGCCAGCAGCTTATCGGGGACAGATGAAGCTTTCTTT. J is TRBJ1-1 and V is TRBV7-9; 7 positions match TRBD1. CDR1 and CDR2 (germline): SEHNR, FQNEAQ (reference sequence). Unmatched junction bases numbered 4, after V lost 2 bases and J lost 7 bases. CDR3 length: 13 amino acids.

This clonotype has ten or more counts. The V call is TRBV7-9, the J call TRBJ2-7, with 9 bases identical to TRBD2. This CDR3 has 15 amino acids. Germline V lookup: CDR1 SEHNR, CDR2 FQNEAQ (reference sequence). V was pared by 5 bases and J by 6 bases, with 11 bases of the junction left unmatched. CDR3: CASSPIRGRALEQYF. CDR3 nucleotides: TGTGCCAGCAGCCCGATTCGCGGGAGGGCCCTCGAGCAGTACTTC.

Many counts were recorded for this clonotype. The chain employs TRBV11-2 and TRBJ2-7, with a tentative D call TRBD2 (6 bases). V gave up 7 bases and J gave up 3 bases, with 7 bases separating them. The CDR3 covers 11 residues. Germline CDR1 reads SGHAT; CDR2 reads FQNNGV. Here the CDR3 reads CASTGVYEQYF. In nucleotides, the CDR3 is TGTGCCAGCACGGGGGTCTACGAGCAGTACTTC.

This clonotype was seen many times. The chain joins TRBV13 to TRBJ1-1, with D possibly matching TRBD1 (6 bases). The CDR3 spans 16 residues. Per the germline V gene, CDR1 is PRHDT and CDR2 is FYEKMQ (reference sequence). Trimming removed 4 bases at V and 0 bases at J, with 15 bases between. The CDR3 sequence is CASSSTQGGLNTEAFF. DNA of the CDR3: TGTGCCAGCAGCTCAACCCAAGGGGGTCTGAACACTGAAGCTTTCTTT.

This clonotype was seen many times. CDR3 sequence reads: CASSQGRAGKKSGNTIYF. DNA of the CDR3: TGCGCCAGCAGCCAAGGACGGGCAGGGAAGAAGTCTGGAAACACCATATATTTT. The chain employs TRBV4-1 and TRBJ1-3; a possible D gene is TRBD1 (5 bases). This CDR3 contains 18 residues. Trimming cost V 1 base and J 1 base, with 17 bases left between them. Germline CDR1 reads MGHRA; CDR2 reads YSYEKL.